This is a list of T cell receptor beta chains from one sample in a study of Ad26.COV2.S vaccination and SARS-CoV-2 variants. This table comes from immunoSEQ multiplex PCR, and its TCRdb copy is limited to in-frame clones, with some not included. The sample records about 680,000 clones, roughly 90% being singletons. The specimen comprised peripheral blood, sampled in a trial of Ad26.COV2.S vaccine versus placebo. The receptors were sampled from a person aged 18-65 years who received the Ad26.COV2.S COVID-19 vaccine or a placebo. Both conserved end residues are part of each CDR3. D genes are given only for firm matches. The size field is filled for only some rows; it gives once, few, many or a size class.

J: TRBJ2-3
V: TRBV24-1
size: -
D: -
DNA: TGTGCCACCAGTGATAGTCCATGGGAAGGACTTGGATTT
CDR3: CATSDSPWEGLGF

J: TRBJ2-1
V: TRBV7-8
size: -
D: TRBD2
DNA: TGTGCCAGCAGCTTCAACCCCCTAGCGGGGGATGAGCAGTTCTTC
CDR3: CASSFNPLAGDEQFF

J: TRBJ2-3
V: TRBV6-4
size: -
D: TRBD2
DNA: TGTGCCAGCAGCCCTCGACTAGCGGAGCGCACAGATACGCAGTATTTT
CDR3: CASSPRLAERTDTQYF

J: TRBJ1-6
V: TRBV18
size: -
D: -
DNA: TGTGCCAGCTCACCACGGCAGGGGAATAATTCACCCCTCCACTTT
CDR3: CASSPRQGNNSPLHF

J: TRBJ1-2
V: TRBV18
size: -
D: -
DNA: TGTGCCAGCTCAAGGGACACTTCTAACTATGGCTACACCTTC
CDR3: CASSRDTSNYGYTF

J: TRBJ2-3
V: TRBV29-1
size: -
D: -
DNA: TGCAGCGTTGATGGTCCAGGGACGGATACGCAGTATTTT
CDR3: CSVDGPGTDTQYF

J: TRBJ1-1
V: TRBV11-2
size: -
D: -
DNA: TGTGCCAGCAGCTCCAGGGCCCTCACTGAAGCTTTCTTT
CDR3: CASSSRALTEAFF

J: TRBJ2-3
V: TRBV14
size: -
D: -
DNA: TGTGCCAGCAGCCCCAGGGTACATAGCACAGATACGCAGTATTTT
CDR3: CASSPRVHSTDTQYF

J: TRBJ2-5
V: TRBV9
size: -
D: -
DNA: TGTGCCAGCAGCGTCGGGCCCCAAGAGACCCAGTACTTC
CDR3: CASSVGPQETQYF

J: TRBJ2-2
V: TRBV19
size: once
D: -
DNA: TGTGCCAGTAGTATAAGGGCTAGATCGAACACCGGGGAGCTGTTTTTT
CDR3: CASSIRARSNTGELFF

J: TRBJ2-3
V: TRBV4-3
size: -
D: TRBD2
DNA: TGCGCCAGCAGCCAAGACGGTAGCGGGGGCCGCGATACGCAGTATTTT
CDR3: CASSQDGSGGRDTQYF

J: TRBJ1-1
V: TRBV19
size: once
D: -
DNA: TGTGCCGCCTCGGAGGGGCTGTTACGAACTGAAGCTTTCTTT
CDR3: CAASEGLLRTEAFF

J: TRBJ1-4
V: TRBV7-2
size: -
D: TRBD1
DNA: TGTGCCAGCAGCGACCGGGACAGGAAAGCAACTAATGAAAAACTGTTTTTT
CDR3: CASSDRDRKATNEKLFF

J: TRBJ2-3
V: TRBV27
size: -
D: TRBD2
DNA: TGTGCCAGCAGTCTACTAGCGGGAGTAACAGATACGCAGTATTTT
CDR3: CASSLLAGVTDTQYF

J: TRBJ2-1
V: TRBV18
size: -
D: -
DNA: TGTGCCAGCTCACCAACGTCCCAGGGCCTAGGGAATGAGCAGTTCTTC
CDR3: CASSPTSQGLGNEQFF

J: TRBJ2-1
V: TRBV9
size: -
D: -
DNA: TGTGCCAGCAGCGTAGCCGGGCAGGGGGGGAATGAGCAGTTCTTC
CDR3: CASSVAGQGGNEQFF

J: TRBJ1-5
V: TRBV4-1
size: -
D: -
DNA: TGCGCCAGCAGCCAAGGGATAGGCCAGGAGCCCCAGCATTTT
CDR3: CASSQGIGQEPQHF

J: TRBJ2-5
V: TRBV25-1
size: -
D: TRBD1
DNA: TGTGCCAGCCGGACAGGGACGGGGGAGACCCAGTACTTC
CDR3: CASRTGTGETQYF

J: TRBJ1-1
V: TRBV6-5
size: -
D: -
DNA: TGTGCCAGCGCGCCACTGGGATGGGCGGTCCCTGAAGCTTTCTTT
CDR3: CASAPLGWAVPEAFF

J: TRBJ2-7
V: TRBV3-1/TRBV3-2
size: -
D: -
DNA: TGTGCCAGCGGCTCAGACTTCGGGGAGCAGTACTTC
CDR3: CASGSDFGEQYF

J: TRBJ1-5
V: TRBV7-9
size: -
D: -
DNA: TGTGCCAGCAGCCTCCAGGGAGGCAATCAGCCCCAGCATTTT
CDR3: CASSLQGGNQPQHF

J: TRBJ2-7
V: TRBV7-2
size: -
D: -
DNA: TGTGCCAGCAGCTACGGCGGAGGAACAAACTACGAGCAGTACTTC
CDR3: CASSYGGGTNYEQYF

J: TRBJ2-3
V: TRBV10-2
size: -
D: -
DNA: TGCGCCAGCAGTGAGGCGACAGGCTACACAGATACGCAGTATTTT
CDR3: CASSEATGYTDTQYF

J: TRBJ2-2
V: TRBV19
size: -
D: -
DNA: TGTGCCAGTAGTATGCGGGGAACGAACACCGGGGAGCTGTTTTTT
CDR3: CASSMRGTNTGELFF

J: TRBJ1-1
V: TRBV18
size: -
D: -
DNA: TGTGCCAGCTCAACTACGACAGTAGTGAACACTGAAGCTTTCTTT
CDR3: CASSTTTVVNTEAFF

J: TRBJ1-5
V: TRBV30
size: -
D: -
DNA: TGTGCCTGGAGTGACGGGCTTTGGAAGCATTTT
CDR3: CAWSDGLWKHF

J: TRBJ2-2
V: TRBV30
size: -
D: -
DNA: TGTGCCTGGAGTAGGAGGCAGTCAGCCGACACCGGGGAGCTGTTTTTT
CDR3: CAWSRRQSADTGELFF